These 32 T cell receptor beta chains originate from one sample sequenced in a study of blood T cell repertoires in COVID-19. The repertoire was sequenced with immunoSEQ multiplex PCR; TCRdb's copy has only in-frame clones and lacks some. This sample has 150,000 to 200,000 clones, with about 93% found just once. The sequencing sample was made of peripheral blood. The receptors come from a man aged 50 to 60 with acute or convalescent COVID-19.

The chain recombines TRBV3-1 (or the pseudogene TRBV3-2) with TRBJ1-1; D is unresolved. This CDR3 comprises 15 residues. In germline, CDR1 is LGHDT, CDR2 YNNKEL (reference sequence). V dropped 6 bases and J dropped 3 bases, with 17 bases sitting between them. The CDR3 DNA reads as TGTGCCAGCAGTCAACTGGATGAGGGCCACACTGAAGCTTTCTTT. Amino acid sequence: CASSQLDEGHTEAFF.

The V call is TRBV2, the J call TRBJ2-5; perhaps TRBD1 as D (8 bases). The V gene's germline CDR1 is SNHLY and CDR2 FYNNEI. V shed 11 bases and J shed 9 bases, with 31 bases lying between them. The CDR3 contains 16 residues. The CDR3: CAGIRDRLNWEGAQYF. DNA for the CDR3: TGTGCCGGGATCCGGGACAGGCTGAATTGGGAGGGAGCCCAGTACTTC. The complete variable domain, with remaining parts taken from reference TRBV2 and TRBJ2-5, reads EPEVTQTPSHQVTQMGQEVILRCVPISNHLYFYWYRQILGQKVEFLVSFYNNEISEKSEIFDDQFSVERPDGSNFTLKIRSTKLEDSAMYFCAGIRDRLNWEGAQYFGPGTRLLVL.

The V call is TRBV28, the J call TRBJ2-2, with 10 positions matching TRBD2. Per germline, CDR1 MDHEN and CDR2 SYDVKM. The CDR3 contains 15 residues. The junction had 5 bases not matched to a gene; V was cut back by 4 bases and J by 6 bases. The CDR3: CASSWSGRASGELFF. For the CDR3, the DNA is TGTGCCAGCAGTTGGAGCGGGAGGGCCTCCGGGGAGCTGTTTTTT.

J is TRBJ2-7 and V is TRBV27, with TRBD2 identical over 14 bases. CDR3 length: 14 residues. V was clipped by 3 bases and J by 6 bases; unmatched bases: 1. The germline gives CDR1 MNHEY, CDR2 SMNVEV (reference sequence). The CDR3 here is CASSLGLAGAEQYF. As DNA, the CDR3 is TGTGCCAGCAGTTTGGGACTAGCGGGAGCCGAGCAGTACTTC.

J is TRBJ1-1 and V is TRBV28; D gene ambiguous. Trimming removed 2 bases from V and 6 bases from J, with 16 bases in between. This CDR3 has 15 residues. Germline lookup yields CDR1 MDHEN and CDR2 SYDVKM. This CDR3 is CASSLNVGVKSEAFF. The CDR3 bases are TGTGCCAGCAGTTTAAACGTCGGGGTTAAGTCTGAAGCTTTCTTT.

This chain connects TRBV5-1 to TRBJ2-1; 7 bases are a match to TRBD1. The length of the CDR3 is 14 residues. With V trimmed by 2 bases and J by 2 bases, 1 base remained unmatched. CDR1 SGHRS and CDR2 YFSETQ come from the germline V gene. Here the CDR3 DNA reads TGCGCCAGCAGCTTCGGGACAGCCTACAATGAGCAGTTCTTC. Translating it yields CASSFGTAYNEQFF.

This chain joins TRBV9 and TRBJ2-5, with 8 bases aligning to TRBD2. This CDR3 comprises 17 residues. The trim removed 0 bases at V and 4 bases at J, leaving 11 bases unmatched. CDR1 and CDR2 (germline): SGDLS, YYNGEE. CDR3 loop: CASSVEGRAGVLETQYF. CDR3 DNA sequence: TGTGCCAGCAGCGTAGAAGGAAGAGCGGGAGTCTTAGAGACCCAGTACTTC.

The V and J genes are TRBV18 and TRBJ2-6; D is uncertain. V was pared by 5 bases and J by 0 bases, with 8 bases between. This CDR3 has 15 residues. Germline V gene lookup returns CDR1 KGHSH and CDR2 LQKENI. The CDR3: CASSEQFSGANVLTF. CDR3 nucleotides: TGTGCCAGCTCAGAACAGTTCTCTGGGGCCAACGTCCTGACTTTC.

The CDR3 DNA sequence: TGTGCCAGCTCACTCGGACTAGCGGGAACAGATACGCAGTATTTT. As protein: CASSLGLAGTDTQYF. The chain has TRBV18 and TRBJ2-3, with 12 nucleotides matching TRBD2. Per the germline V gene, CDR1 is KGHSH and CDR2 is LQKENI. Trimming removed 4 bases from V and 3 bases from J; junction bases left unmatched: 2. The CDR3 spans 15 residues.

There are many counts of this clone. The genes are TRBV19 and TRBJ2-7; tentative D call: TRBD2 (6 bases). Germline lookup yields CDR1 LNHDA and CDR2 SQIVND (reference sequence). Trimming removed 5 bases from V and 4 bases from J, with 15 bases in between. This CDR3 is 14 amino acids long. The CDR3 bases are TGTGCCAGTAGTCCTTTAAGCGGGCATTACGAGCAGTACTTC. Translating it yields CASSPLSGHYEQYF.

The chain employs TRBV29-1 and TRBJ1-2, with TRBD1 as a possible D gene (5 bases). From germline, CDR1 is SQVTM and CDR2 ANQGSEA. The length of the CDR3 is 13 residues. Between the trimmed V and J ends, which lost 4 bases and 3 bases, there was a span of 12 bases. CDR3 bases: TGCAGCGTTGGGGCATGGGGGGACTATGGCTACACCTTC. As protein: CSVGAWGDYGYTF. The entire variable domain, with the rest obtained from reference TRBV29-1 and TRBJ1-2, is as follows: SAVISQKPSRDICQRGTSLTIQCQVDSQVTMMFWYRQQPGQSLTLIATANQGSEATYESGFVIDKFPISRPNLTFSTLTVSNMSPEDSSIYLCSVGAWGDYGYTFGSGTRLTVV.

V and J are TRBV28 and TRBJ1-4, with a tentative D call TRBD1 (6 bases). Germline loops: CDR1 MDHEN, CDR2 SYDVKM. The V and J ends lost 5 bases and 8 bases respectively, with 21 bases between them. CDR3 length: 16 residues. The CDR3 protein is CASSLYSQGFREKLFF. The CDR3 bases are TGTGCCAGCAGTCTCTATTCACAGGGCTTTCGAGAAAAACTGTTTTTT.

The chain is built from TRBV10-3 and TRBJ2-3; 11 bases agree with TRBD2. The CDR3 covers 18 residues. Germline V gene data show CDR1 as ENHRY and CDR2 as SYGVKD. Trimming cost V 7 bases and J 2 bases; bases outside gene matches: 14. CDR3 DNA sequence: TGTGCCATCAAGGTGGAGACTAGCGGGACGTCTCCCACAGATACGCAGTATTTT. This encodes CAIKVETSGTSPTDTQYF.

The table lists this clone with a few counts. The chain has TRBV6-5 and TRBJ2-2, with D perhaps matching TRBD2 (7 bases). The ends were cut back, 7 bases at V and 3 bases at J, with 15 bases in the middle. Germline-derived CDR1 and CDR2 are MNHEY and SVGAGI. The CDR3 has 15 amino acids. CDR3 nucleotide sequence: TGTGCCAGCAAAAAACGGGGGGCGGACACCGGGGAGCTGTTTTTT. Amino acids: CASKKRGADTGELFF.

Only a few counts were recorded for this clone. The CDR3 loop is CATSDPGRNTIYF. CDR3 in DNA: TGTGCCACCAGTGACCCAGGGCGAAACACCATATATTTT. The chain has TRBV24-1 and TRBJ1-3, with D perhaps matching TRBD1 (5 bases). This CDR3 region has 13 residues. V gave up 4 bases and J gave up 5 bases, with 8 bases separating them. Germline lookup yields CDR1 KGHDR and CDR2 SFDVKD.

This chain connects TRBV9 to TRBJ1-2; TRBD1 agrees at 8 bases. Germline values: CDR1 SGDLS, CDR2 YYNGEE. The V and J ends lost 4 bases and 8 bases, in that order; junction bases with no gene match: 10. There are 14 residues in the CDR3. The CDR3 loop is CASSPGTGPVGYTF. DNA of the CDR3: TGTGCCAGCAGCCCCGGGACAGGTCCTGTGGGCTACACCTTC.

This clone was detected a few times. J is TRBJ1-1 and V is TRBV6-2 or TRBV6-3; 8 bases fit TRBD1. The CDR3 extends over 13 amino acids. V shed 4 bases and J 7 bases; nucleotides not matched to a gene: 5. Germline V CDR1 and CDR2: MNHEY, SVGEGT. CDR3 sequence: CASSSQGAGEAFF. The CDR3 coding sequence is TGTGCCAGCAGTTCCCAGGGGGCGGGTGAAGCTTTCTTT.

The count of this clone is one. The genes are TRBV27 and TRBJ2-3; tentatively, D is TRBD1 (5 bases). The length of the CDR3 is 13 residues. Trimming left V 5 bases short and J 0 bases short, with 6 bases between. Per the germline V gene, CDR1 is MNHEY and CDR2 is SMNVEV (reference sequence). CDR3 sequence: CASSGASTDTQYF. The CDR3 coding sequence is TGTGCCAGCAGTGGGGCTAGCACAGATACGCAGTATTTT.

V usage is TRBV2 and J usage is TRBJ2-3; 8 bases are a match to TRBD1. The CDR3 loop spans 16 amino acids. The V and J ends lost 6 bases and 6 bases, in that order; junction bases with no gene match: 14. Germline-derived CDR1 and CDR2 are SNHLY and FYNNEI. In DNA form, the CDR3 reads TGTGCCAGCAGCCCCACTCGGACAGGGACCTCGGATACGCAGTATTTT. Its protein product is CASSPTRTGTSDTQYF.

This chain joins TRBV3-1 (or the pseudogene TRBV3-2) and TRBJ1-1; TRBD1 aligns across 10 bases. Per germline, CDR1 LGHDT and CDR2 YNNKEL (reference sequence). V lost 5 bases and J lost 6; bases outside the gene matches: 6. CDR3 length: 14 amino acids. The CDR3 sequence is CASSARTGGSEAFF. CDR3 bases: TGTGCCAGCAGCGCCCGGACAGGGGGTTCTGAAGCTTTCTTT.

The count of this clone is one. This chain connects TRBV28 to TRBJ2-5, with TRBD2 matching over 7 bases. The CDR3 runs to 14 residues. V was pared by 3 bases and J by 7 bases, with 8 bases of the junction left unmatched. CDR1 is MDHEN and CDR2 is SYDVKM in the germline V gene. The CDR3 DNA reads as TGTGCCAGCAGTTTTAGTAGCGGGTCCGGGACCCAGTACTTC. Protein sequence: CASSFSSGSGTQYF.

The rearrangement joins TRBV4-3 to TRBJ2-3; TRBD1 matches at 7 bases. CDR1 and CDR2 from the germline V gene are LGHNA and YSLEER. This CDR3 region has 15 residues. Losses at the gene ends were 0 bases for V and 7 bases for J; bases not matched to a gene: 7. CDR3 loop: CASSQEERQGNTQYF. The DNA of the CDR3 is TGCGCCAGCAGCCAAGAGGAGCGACAGGGAAATACGCAGTATTTT.

The genes are TRBV5-1 and TRBJ2-3; 7 bases map to TRBD1. Per the germline V gene, CDR1 is SGHRS and CDR2 is YFSETQ. The CDR3 runs 14 residues. J was trimmed by 0 bases and V by 4 bases; bases with no gene match: 2. CDR3 nucleotides: TGCGCCAGCAGCCTGGGACAGAGCACAGATACGCAGTATTTT. Encoded protein: CASSLGQSTDTQYF.

The chain uses TRBV6-2 or TRBV6-3 and TRBJ2-7, with D possibly matching TRBD1 (6 bases). The CDR3 has 14 amino acids. In germline, CDR1 is MNHEY, CDR2 SVGEGT. Trimming removed 3 bases at V and 4 bases at J, with 13 bases between. DNA for the CDR3: TGTGCCAGCAGTTATGGAAAAGGGGGTTACGAGCAGTACGTC. Translation: CASSYGKGGYEQYV.

This chain connects TRBV4-1 to TRBJ1-5; D possibly corresponds to TRBD1 (5 bases). Trimming shortened V by 1 base and J by 1 base, and 14 bases separated the two germline ends. The CDR3 covers 17 residues. The germline gives CDR1 MGHRA, CDR2 YSYEKL. CDR3 nucleotides: TGCGCCAGCAGCCAAGTGATCGGAGGGGTGAGCAATCAGCCCCAGCATTTT. The encoded protein is CASSQVIGGVSNQPQHF.

The chain links TRBV27 to TRBJ2-7; D is possibly TRBD2 (5 bases). The CDR3 is 14 amino acids. CDR1 is MNHEY, CDR2 SMNVEV, per germline (reference sequence). The germline V and J ends were trimmed by 5 bases and 4 bases, with 15 bases remaining between them. The CDR3 coding sequence is TGTGCCAGCAGTCCTAACGGGAACTCATACGAGCAGTACTTC. This codes for CASSPNGNSYEQYF.

This chain uses TRBV4-2 with TRBJ2-1; 9 bases are a match to TRBD2. The CDR3 is 15 amino acids. V lost 3 bases, J lost 5 bases, and 5 bases stayed unmatched. CDR1 and CDR2 from the germline V gene are LGHNA and YNFKEQ. The DNA of the CDR3 is TGTGCCAGCAGCCATAGCGGGGGAGGAGACAATGAGCAGTTCTTC. Its protein product is CASSHSGGGDNEQFF.

The V call is TRBV11-1, the J call TRBJ2-1; 8 nucleotides match TRBD1. Per germline, CDR1 SGHAT and CDR2 FQDESV (reference sequence). V shed 0 bases, J shed 8 bases, and the junction held 9 bases outside the gene matches. This CDR3 comprises 16 residues. The CDR3 here is CASSLAPSRGPYEQFF. The CDR3 coding sequence is TGTGCCAGCAGCTTAGCCCCGAGCAGGGGGCCCTATGAGCAGTTCTTC. The variable domain in full, with the rest retrieved from reference TRBV11-1 and TRBJ2-1, is EAEVAQSPRYKITEKSQAVAFWCDPISGHATLYWYRQILGQGPELLVQFQDESVVDDSQLPKDRFSAERLKGVDSTLKIQPAELGDSAMYLCASSLAPSRGPYEQFFGPGTRLTVL.

The J gene is TRBJ2-1, the V gene TRBV7-9; TRBD1 matches at 7 bases. The CDR3 has 14 amino acids. Germline-derived CDR1 and CDR2 are SEHNR and FQNEAQ (reference sequence). V trimming: 5 bases; J trimming: 4 bases; junction bases outside the gene matches: 5. The CDR3 spells CASSPTGQYNEQFF. Here the CDR3 DNA reads TGTGCCAGCAGCCCCACGGGACAGTACAATGAGCAGTTCTTC.

The chain joins TRBV9 to TRBJ1-4; D not certain. Germline CDR1 reads SGDLS; CDR2 reads YYNGEE. The V gene lost 3 bases and the J gene lost 2 bases, with 8 bases spanning the gap. The CDR3 totals 14 residues. As DNA, the CDR3 is TGTGCCAGCAGCGGGGGAGCCACTAATGAAAAACTGTTTTTT. This codes for CASSGGATNEKLFF.

The chain links TRBV7-3 to TRBJ2-2; TRBD1 matches 7 bases. The CDR3 is 15 amino acids. Losses at the gene ends were 5 bases for V and 4 bases for J; bases not matched to a gene: 7. The germline gives CDR1 SGHTA, CDR2 FQGTGA. The CDR3 bases are TGTGCCAGCAGCCCAGACCGGACAGGCACCGGGGAGCTGTTTTTT. Translated: CASSPDRTGTGELFF. Supplemented by reference TRBV7-3 and TRBJ2-2, the full variable domain reads GAGVSQTPSNKVTEKGKYVELRCDPISGHTALYWYRQSLGQGPEFLIYFQGTGAADDSGLPNDRFFAVRPEGSVSTLKIQRTERGDSAVYLCASSPDRTGTGELFFGEGSRLTVL.

The J gene is TRBJ1-2, the V gene TRBV5-6, with TRBD1 matching over 7 bases. Germline CDR1 is SGHDT and CDR2 is YYEEEE. The CDR3 runs to 16 residues. Germline trimming cut 1 base from V and 3 bases from J; bases unmatched to any gene: 9. The CDR3: CASSLSRRQGHYGYTF. The CDR3 DNA reads TGTGCCAGCAGCTTGTCACGACGACAGGGACACTATGGCTACACCTTC.